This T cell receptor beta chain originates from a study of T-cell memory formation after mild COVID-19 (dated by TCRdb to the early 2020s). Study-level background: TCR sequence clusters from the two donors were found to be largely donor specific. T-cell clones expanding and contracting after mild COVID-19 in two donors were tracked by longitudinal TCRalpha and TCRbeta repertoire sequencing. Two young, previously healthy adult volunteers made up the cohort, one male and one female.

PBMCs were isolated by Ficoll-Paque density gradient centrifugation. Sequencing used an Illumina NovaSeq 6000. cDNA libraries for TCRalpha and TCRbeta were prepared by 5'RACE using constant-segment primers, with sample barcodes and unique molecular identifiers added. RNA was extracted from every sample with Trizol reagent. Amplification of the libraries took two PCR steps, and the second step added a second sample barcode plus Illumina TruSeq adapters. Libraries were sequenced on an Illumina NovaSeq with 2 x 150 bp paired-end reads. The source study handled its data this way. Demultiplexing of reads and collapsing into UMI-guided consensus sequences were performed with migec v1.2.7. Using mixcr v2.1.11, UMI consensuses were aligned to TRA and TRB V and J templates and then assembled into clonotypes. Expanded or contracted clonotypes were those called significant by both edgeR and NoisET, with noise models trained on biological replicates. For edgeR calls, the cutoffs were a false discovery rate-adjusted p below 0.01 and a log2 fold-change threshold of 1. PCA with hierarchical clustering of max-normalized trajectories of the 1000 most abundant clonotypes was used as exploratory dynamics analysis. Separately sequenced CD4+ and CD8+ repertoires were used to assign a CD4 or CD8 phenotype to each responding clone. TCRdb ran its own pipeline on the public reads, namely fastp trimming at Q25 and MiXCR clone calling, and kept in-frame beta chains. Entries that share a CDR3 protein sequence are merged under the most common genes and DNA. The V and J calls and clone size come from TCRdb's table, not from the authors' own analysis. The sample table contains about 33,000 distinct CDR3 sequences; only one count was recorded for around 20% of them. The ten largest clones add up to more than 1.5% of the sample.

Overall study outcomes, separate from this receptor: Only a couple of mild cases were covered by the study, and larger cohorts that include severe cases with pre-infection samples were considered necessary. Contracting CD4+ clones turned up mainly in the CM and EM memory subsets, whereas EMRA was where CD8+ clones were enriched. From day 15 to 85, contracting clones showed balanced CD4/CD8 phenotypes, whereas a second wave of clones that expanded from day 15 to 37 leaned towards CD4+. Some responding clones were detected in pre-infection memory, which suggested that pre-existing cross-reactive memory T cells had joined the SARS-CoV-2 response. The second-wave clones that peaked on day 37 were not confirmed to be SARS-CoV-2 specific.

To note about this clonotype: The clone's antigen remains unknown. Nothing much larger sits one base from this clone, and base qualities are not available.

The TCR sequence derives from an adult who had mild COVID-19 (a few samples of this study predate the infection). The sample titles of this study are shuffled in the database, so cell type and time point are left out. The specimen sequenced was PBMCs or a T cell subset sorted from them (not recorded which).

The CDR3 region has the sequence CASSLQGRGYTF. The DNA sequence reads TGTGCCAGTAGCTTACAGGGGAGAGGCTACACCTTC. This chain is built from TRBV19 and TRBJ1-2; 7 nucleotides in the junction match TRBD1. At the junction V is shortened by 6 bases and J by 8 bases; bases outside the gene matches: 6. The germline V gene (reference sequence) sets CDR1 to LNHDA and CDR2 to SQIVND. The CDR3 holds 12 amino acids from the cysteine to the phenylalanine. Kept here is only the CDR3 DNA, which spans 36 bases and is read in frame from base 1.